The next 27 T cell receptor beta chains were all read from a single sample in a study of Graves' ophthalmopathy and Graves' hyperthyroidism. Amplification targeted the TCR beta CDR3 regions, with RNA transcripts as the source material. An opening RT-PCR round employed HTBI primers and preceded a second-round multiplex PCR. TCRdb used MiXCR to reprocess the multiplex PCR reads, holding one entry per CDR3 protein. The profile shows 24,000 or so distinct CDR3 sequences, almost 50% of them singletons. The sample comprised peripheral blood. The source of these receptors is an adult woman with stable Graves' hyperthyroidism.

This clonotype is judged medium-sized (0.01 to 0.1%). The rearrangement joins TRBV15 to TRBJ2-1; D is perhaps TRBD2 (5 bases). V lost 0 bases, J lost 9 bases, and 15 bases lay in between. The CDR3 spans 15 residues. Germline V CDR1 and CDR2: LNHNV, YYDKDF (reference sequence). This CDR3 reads CATSRDSGLAIEQFF. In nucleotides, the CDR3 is TGTGCCACCAGCAGAGATTCGGGCCTAGCTATTGAGCAGTTCTTC. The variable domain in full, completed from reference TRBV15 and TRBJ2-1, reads DAMVIQNPRYQVTQFGKPVTLSCSQTLNHNVMYWYQQKSSQAPKLLFHYYDKDFNNEADTPDNFQSRRPNTSFCFLDIRSPGLGDTAMYLCATSRDSGLAIEQFFGPGTRLTVL.

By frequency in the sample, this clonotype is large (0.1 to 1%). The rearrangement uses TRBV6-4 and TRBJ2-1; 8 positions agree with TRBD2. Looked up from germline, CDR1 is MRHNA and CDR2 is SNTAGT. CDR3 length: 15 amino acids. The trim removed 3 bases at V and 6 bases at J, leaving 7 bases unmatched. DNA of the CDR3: TGTGCCAGCAGTGAAGGTAGCGGGGACTCCAATGAGCAGTTCTTC. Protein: CASSEGSGDSNEQFF.

The CDR3 sequence is CASRRQGSDTGEGFYGYTF. The CDR3 DNA sequence: TGTGCCAGCAGAAGACAGGGGTCGGACACCGGGGAGGGATTCTATGGCTACACCTTC. The chain combines TRBV6-4 with TRBJ1-2, with TRBD1 matching 8 bases. The length of the CDR3 is 19 residues. Losses at the gene ends were 6 bases for V and 4 bases for J; bases not matched to a gene: 22. Per germline, CDR1 MRHNA and CDR2 SNTAGT.

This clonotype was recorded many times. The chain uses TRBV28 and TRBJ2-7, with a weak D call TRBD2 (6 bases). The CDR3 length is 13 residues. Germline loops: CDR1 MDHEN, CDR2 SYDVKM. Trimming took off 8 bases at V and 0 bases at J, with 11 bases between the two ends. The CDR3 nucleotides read TGTGCCAGCGGGAGGCCGGGCTCCTACGAGCAGTACTTC. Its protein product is CASGRPGSYEQYF.

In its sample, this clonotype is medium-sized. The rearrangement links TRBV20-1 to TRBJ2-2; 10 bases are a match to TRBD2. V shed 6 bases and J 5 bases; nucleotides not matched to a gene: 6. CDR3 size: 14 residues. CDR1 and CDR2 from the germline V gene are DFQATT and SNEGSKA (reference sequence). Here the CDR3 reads CSATGTSDTGELFF. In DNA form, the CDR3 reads TGCAGTGCCACCGGGACTAGCGATACCGGGGAGCTGTTTTTT.

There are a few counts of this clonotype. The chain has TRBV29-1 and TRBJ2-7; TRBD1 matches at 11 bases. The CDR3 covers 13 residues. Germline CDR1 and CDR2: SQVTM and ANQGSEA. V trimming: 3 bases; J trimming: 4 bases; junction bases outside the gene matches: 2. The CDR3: CSVEGQGGYEQYF. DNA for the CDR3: TGCAGCGTTGAGGGACAGGGGGGTTACGAGCAGTACTTC.

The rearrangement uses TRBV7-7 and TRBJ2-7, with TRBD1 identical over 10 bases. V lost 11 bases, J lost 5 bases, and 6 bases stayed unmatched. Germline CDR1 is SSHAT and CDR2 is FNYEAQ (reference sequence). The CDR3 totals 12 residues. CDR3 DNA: TGTGCCGGGGGGACAGGGGAAGACGAGCAGTACTTC. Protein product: CAGGTGEDEQYF.

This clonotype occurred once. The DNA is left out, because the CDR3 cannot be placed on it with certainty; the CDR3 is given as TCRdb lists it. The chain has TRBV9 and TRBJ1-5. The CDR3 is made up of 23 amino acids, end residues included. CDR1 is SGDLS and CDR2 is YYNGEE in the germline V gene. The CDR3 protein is CASRHSFPLLAGVQIRSILAQHF.

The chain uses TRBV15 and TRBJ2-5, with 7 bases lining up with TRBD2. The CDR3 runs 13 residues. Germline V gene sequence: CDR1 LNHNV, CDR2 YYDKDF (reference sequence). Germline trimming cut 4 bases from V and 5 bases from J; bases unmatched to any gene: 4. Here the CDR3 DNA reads TGTGCCACCAGCATGACAGCGGGGGAGACCCAGTACTTC. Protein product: CATSMTAGETQYF.

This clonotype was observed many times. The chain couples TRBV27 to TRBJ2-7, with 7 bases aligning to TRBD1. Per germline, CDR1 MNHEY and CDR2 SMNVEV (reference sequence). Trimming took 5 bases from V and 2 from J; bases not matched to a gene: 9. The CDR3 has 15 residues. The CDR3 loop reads CASSTQDRRTYEQYF. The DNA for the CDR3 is TGTGCCAGCAGTACACAGGACAGGAGAACCTACGAGCAGTACTTC.

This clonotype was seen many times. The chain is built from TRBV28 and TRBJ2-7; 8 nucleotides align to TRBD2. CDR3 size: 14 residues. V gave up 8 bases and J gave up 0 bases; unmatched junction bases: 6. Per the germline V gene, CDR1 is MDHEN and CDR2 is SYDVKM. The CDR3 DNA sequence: TGTGCCAGCGCACGGGAGGGGAGCTCCTACGAGCAGTACTTC. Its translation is CASAREGSSYEQYF.

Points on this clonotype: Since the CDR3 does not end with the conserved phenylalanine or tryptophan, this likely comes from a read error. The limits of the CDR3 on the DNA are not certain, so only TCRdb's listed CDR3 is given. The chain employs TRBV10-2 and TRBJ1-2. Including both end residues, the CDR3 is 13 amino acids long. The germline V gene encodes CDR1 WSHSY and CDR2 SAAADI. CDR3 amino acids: CASSESTAGRGSL.

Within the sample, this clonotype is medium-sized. CDR3 coding DNA: TGTGCCAGCAGCGTCGCCAGGGGGGGGCAAGGCTATGGCTACACCTTC. Protein: CASSVARGGQGYGYTF. The V gene is TRBV9, the J gene TRBJ1-2; 7 nucleotides line up with TRBD1. Per the germline V gene, CDR1 is SGDLS and CDR2 is YYNGEE. J gave up 4 bases and V 2 bases, and 11 bases lay outside the gene matches. The CDR3 runs 16 residues.

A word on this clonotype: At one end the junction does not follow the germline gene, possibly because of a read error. DNA for the CDR3: TGTGCCAGCAAATCAACAGGGAATACTGAAGCTTTGTTT. This translates into CASKSTGNTEALF. The V and J genes are TRBV2 and TRBJ1-1; a possible D gene is TRBD1 (6 bases). Germline assignment: CDR1 SNHLY and CDR2 FYNNEI. The CDR3 covers 13 residues.

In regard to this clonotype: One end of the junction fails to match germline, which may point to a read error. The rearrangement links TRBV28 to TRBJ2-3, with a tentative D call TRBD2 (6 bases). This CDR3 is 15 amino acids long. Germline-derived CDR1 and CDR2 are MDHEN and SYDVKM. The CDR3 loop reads CTSNQTPLANDTQYF. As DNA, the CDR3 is TGTACCAGCAACCAAACCCCACTAGCTAATGATACGCAGTATTTT.

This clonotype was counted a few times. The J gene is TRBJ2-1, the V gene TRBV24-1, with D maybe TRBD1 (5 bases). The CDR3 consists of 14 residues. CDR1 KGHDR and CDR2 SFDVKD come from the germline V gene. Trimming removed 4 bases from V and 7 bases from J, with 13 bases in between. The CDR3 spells CATSDHHDSNEQFF. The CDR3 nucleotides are TGTGCCACCAGTGACCACCACGACAGTAATGAGCAGTTCTTC.

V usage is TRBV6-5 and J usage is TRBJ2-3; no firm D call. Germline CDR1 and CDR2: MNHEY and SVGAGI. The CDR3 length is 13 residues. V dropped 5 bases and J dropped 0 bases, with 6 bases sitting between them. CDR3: CASSPDSTDTQYF. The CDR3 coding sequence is TGTGCCAGCAGTCCGGACAGCACAGATACGCAGTATTTT.

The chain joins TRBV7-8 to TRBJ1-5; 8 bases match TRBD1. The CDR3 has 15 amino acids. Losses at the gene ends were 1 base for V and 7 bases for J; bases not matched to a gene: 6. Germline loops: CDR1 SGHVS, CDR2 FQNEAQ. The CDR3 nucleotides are TGTGCCAGCAGCTTAGGGGGGGCAGGGGGCCAGCCCCAGCATTTT. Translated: CASSLGGAGGQPQHF. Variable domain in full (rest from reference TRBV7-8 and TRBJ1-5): GAGVSQSPRYKVAKRGQDVALRCDPISGHVSLFWYQQALGQGPEFLTYFQNEAQLDKSGLPSDRFFAERPEGSVSTLKIQRTQQEDSAVYLCASSLGGAGGQPQHFGDGTRLSIL.

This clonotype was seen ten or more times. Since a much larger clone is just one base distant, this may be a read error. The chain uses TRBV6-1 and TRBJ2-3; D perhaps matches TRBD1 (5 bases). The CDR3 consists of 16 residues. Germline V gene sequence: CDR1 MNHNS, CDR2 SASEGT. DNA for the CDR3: TGTGCCGGCAGTGTGCAGGGAATTGGGGACACAGATACGCAGTATTTT. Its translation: CAGSVQGIGDTDTQYF.

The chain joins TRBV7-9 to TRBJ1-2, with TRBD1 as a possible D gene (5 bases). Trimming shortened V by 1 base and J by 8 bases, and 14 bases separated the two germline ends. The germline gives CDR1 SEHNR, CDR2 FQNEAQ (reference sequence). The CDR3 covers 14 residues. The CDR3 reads CASSLGGGDKGYTF. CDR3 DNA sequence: TGTGCCAGCAGCTTAGGTGGAGGGGATAAAGGCTACACCTTC.

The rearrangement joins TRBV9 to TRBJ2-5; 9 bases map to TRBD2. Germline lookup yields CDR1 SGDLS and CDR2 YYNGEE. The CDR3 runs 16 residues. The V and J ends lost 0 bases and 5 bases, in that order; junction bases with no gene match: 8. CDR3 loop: CASSVGPSGVRETQYF. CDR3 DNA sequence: TGTGCCAGCAGCGTAGGTCCTAGCGGGGTCCGGGAGACCCAGTACTTC.

The CDR3 DNA is TGTGCCACCAGTGACTATAGCGGAAGCTCCTACAATGAGCAGTTCTTC. Translating it yields CATSDYSGSSYNEQFF. J is TRBJ2-1 and V is TRBV24-1, with a possible D match to TRBD2 (6 bases). V was trimmed by 4 bases and J by 0 bases, leaving 12 bases between them. The CDR3 has 16 residues. Per the germline V gene, CDR1 is KGHDR and CDR2 is SFDVKD.

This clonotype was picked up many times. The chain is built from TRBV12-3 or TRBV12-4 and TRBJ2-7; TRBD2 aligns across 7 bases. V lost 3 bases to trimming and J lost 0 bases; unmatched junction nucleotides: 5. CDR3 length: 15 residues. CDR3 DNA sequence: TGTGCCAGCAGTTTTTTACTAGCGAGCTCCTACGAGCAGTACTTC. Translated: CASSFLLASSYEQYF.

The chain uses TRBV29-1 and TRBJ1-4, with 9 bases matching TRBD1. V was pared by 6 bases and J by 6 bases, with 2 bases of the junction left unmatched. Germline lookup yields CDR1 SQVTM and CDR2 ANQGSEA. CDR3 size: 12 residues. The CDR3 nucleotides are TGCAGCGTGGGGACAGGGCATGAAAAACTGTTTTTT. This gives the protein CSVGTGHEKLFF.

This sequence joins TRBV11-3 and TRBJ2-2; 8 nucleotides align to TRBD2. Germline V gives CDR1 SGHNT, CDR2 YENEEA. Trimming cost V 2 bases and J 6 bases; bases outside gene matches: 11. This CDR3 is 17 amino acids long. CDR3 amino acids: CASSLHGTRGRAGELFF. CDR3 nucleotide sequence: TGTGCCAGCAGCTTACACGGGACTAGAGGTAGGGCCGGGGAGCTGTTTTTT.

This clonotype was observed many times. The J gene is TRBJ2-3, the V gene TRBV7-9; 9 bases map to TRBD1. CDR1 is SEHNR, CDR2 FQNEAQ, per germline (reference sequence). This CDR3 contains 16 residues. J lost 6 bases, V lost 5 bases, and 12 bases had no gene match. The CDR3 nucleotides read TGTGCCAGCAGCCGTCCCGGGACAGGGCGGTCGGATACGCAGTATTTT. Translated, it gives CASSRPGTGRSDTQYF.

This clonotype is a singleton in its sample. CDR3 residues: CASSVGGISTTNTGELFF. The DNA for the CDR3 is TGTGCCAGCAGCGTAGGGGGCATAAGCACTACGAACACCGGGGAGCTGTTTTTT. The chain carries TRBV9 and TRBJ2-2; D may be TRBD1 (5 bases). The germline gives CDR1 SGDLS, CDR2 YYNGEE. This CDR3 is 18 amino acids long. The V and J ends lost 0 bases and 0 bases respectively, with 15 bases between them.